One sample yielded the 4 T cell receptor beta chains listed below, sequenced in a study of T cell repertoires in cytomegalovirus infection. TCRdb re-called the reads with MiXCR, one entry per CDR3 protein. The data show around 55,000 distinct CDR3 sequences, about a fifth seen once. These receptors have no identified antigens. The input for sequencing was CD8+ T cells from cultured PBMCs, taken from culture after CMV antigen stimulation. These receptors were obtained from a human donor in good health (CMV status not recorded). Some clones in this sample may be carry-over from other donors' samples.

CDR3 sequence (DNA): TGTGCCAGCAGCTTAATCAGCGGGAGGGCCGGGAGCAATGAGCAGTTCTTC. It codes for CASSLISGRAGSNEQFF. This chain connects TRBV7-2 to TRBJ2-1; 10 nucleotides match TRBD2. The CDR3 has 17 residues. Looked up from germline, CDR1 is SGHTA and CDR2 is FQGNSA. V trimming: 2 bases; J trimming: 6 bases; junction bases outside the gene matches: 10.

The sample holds a few counts of this clonotype. The chain has TRBV7-8 and TRBJ1-1; D is possibly TRBD1 (6 bases). The CDR3 consists of 14 residues. V gave up 1 base and J gave up 7 bases, with 13 bases separating them. Germline loops: CDR1 SGHVS, CDR2 FQNEAQ. The CDR3 region has the DNA TGTGCCAGCAGCTTAGTAGGGGGACAATTTGAAGCTTTCTTT. Protein: CASSLVGGQFEAFF.

This chain joins TRBV12-5 and TRBJ1-1; D ambiguous. The V end lost 2 bases, the J end lost 5 bases, and 6 bases lay between the germline ends. The CDR3 extends over 12 amino acids. Germline CDR1 LGHNT, CDR2 FRNRAP. The CDR3 sequence is CASGLTGTEAFF. DNA for the CDR3: TGTGCTAGTGGTTTGACGGGTACTGAAGCTTTCTTT.

This clonotype came up a few times. The chain is built from TRBV11-2 and TRBJ2-2; D is ambiguous. The germline V and J ends were trimmed by 2 bases and 6 bases, with 13 bases remaining between them. In germline, CDR1 is SGHAT, CDR2 FQNNGV. CDR3 length: 15 residues. The CDR3 protein is CASSLTTPPSGELFF. In DNA form, the CDR3 reads TGTGCCAGCAGCTTAACCACGCCTCCGTCCGGGGAGCTGTTTTTT. Full variable domain (missing parts from reference TRBV11-2 and TRBJ2-2): EAGVAQSPRYKIIEKRQSVAFWCNPISGHATLYWYQQILGQGPKLLIQFQNNGVVDDSQLPKDRFSAERLKGVDSTLKIQPAKLEDSAVYLCASSLTTPPSGELFFGEGSRLTVL.